A single sample gave rise to the 25 T cell receptor beta chains below, sequenced in a study of blood T cell repertoires in COVID-19. Some clones are missing from TCRdb's copy, which holds only in-frame ones; the method was immunoSEQ multiplex PCR. The sample has over 150,000 clones; around 80% are singletons. Sequenced material: PBMCs or T cells enriched from blood (not recorded which). Receptors originate from an older woman who had recovered from COVID-19.

This chain connects TRBV27 to TRBJ1-2, with D perhaps matching TRBD1 (6 bases). Germline V gene sequence: CDR1 MNHEY, CDR2 SMNVEV (reference sequence). The V end lost 6 bases, the J end lost 2 bases, and 10 bases lay between the germline ends. The CDR3 spans 13 residues. The CDR3 is CASRRQENYGYTF. CDR3 sequence (DNA): TGTGCCAGCAGACGACAGGAGAACTATGGCTACACCTTC.

V gene TRBV10-3 combines with J gene TRBJ2-1, with D uncertain. The CDR3 covers 16 residues. Trimming stripped 0 bases from V and 1 base from J, with 10 bases between. Germline V lookup: CDR1 ENHRY, CDR2 SYGVKD. The CDR3, as DNA: TGTGCCATCAGTGAGTCGATTCTCGGTTCCTACAATGAGCAGTTCTTC. It translates to CAISESILGSYNEQFF.

The CDR3 DNA follows: TGCAGCGCTCAGGGGGGAAAGGATCAGCCCCAGCATTTT. Residues: CSAQGGKDQPQHF. The genes are TRBV29-1 and TRBJ1-5, with 7 positions matching TRBD1. Trimming at V came to 7 bases and at J to 5 bases, leaving 8 bases not matched to a gene. The germline V gene has CDR1 SQVTM and CDR2 ANQGSEA. CDR3 size: 13 residues.

This clone was detected only a few times. The chain has TRBV20-1 and TRBJ1-1; possible D gene TRBD1, 5 bases. Per germline, CDR1 DFQATT and CDR2 SNEGSKA (reference sequence). This CDR3 has 11 residues. V gave up 3 bases and J gave up 6 bases, with 8 bases separating them. This chain's CDR3 is CSASRVAEAFF. CDR3 coding DNA: TGCAGTGCTAGCAGGGTGGCTGAAGCTTTCTTT.

The rearrangement uses TRBV18 and TRBJ1-3; D ambiguous. This CDR3 is built from 16 residues. Trimming shortened V by 5 bases and J by 0 bases, and 14 bases separated the two germline ends. Germline assignment: CDR1 KGHSH and CDR2 LQKENI. Here the CDR3 reads CASSLSGLASGNTIYF. DNA of the CDR3: TGTGCCAGCTCATTATCCGGGTTAGCCTCTGGAAACACCATATATTTT.

The V gene is TRBV5-1, the J gene TRBJ1-2; the match to TRBD1 covers 9 bases. The V segment lost 3 bases and the J segment 14 bases; nucleotides outside the gene matches: 8. Germline-derived CDR1 and CDR2 are SGHRS and YFSETQ. The CDR3 has 12 residues. For the CDR3, the DNA is TGCGCCAGCAGCTCGGGACAGGGCCCTGGGACCTTC. This encodes CASSSGQGPGTF.

V is TRBV5-5 and J is TRBJ2-5; D perhaps matches TRBD2 (5 bases). The CDR3 has 14 amino acids. Germline V lookup: CDR1 SGHKS, CDR2 YYEKEE (reference sequence). V was trimmed by 6 bases and J by 7 bases, leaving 19 bases between them. In nucleotides, the CDR3 is TGTGCCAGCACCTCAGGTGGGAGCGAGGGGACCCAGTACTTC. This encodes CASTSGGSEGTQYF.

The rearrangement links TRBV6-6 to TRBJ1-5, with 8 bases lining up with TRBD1. The CDR3 has 18 residues. Germline lookup yields CDR1 MNHNY and CDR2 SVGAGI (reference sequence). V was pared by 5 bases and J by 11 bases, with 23 bases of the junction left unmatched. CDR3 amino acids: CASSPKSQNRGYPRAQHF. The CDR3 DNA sequence: TGTGCCAGCAGTCCAAAGTCTCAGAACAGGGGGTACCCTCGGGCCCAGCATTTT.

J is TRBJ1-6 and V is TRBV6-1; D is unresolved. Germline V gene sequence: CDR1 MNHNS, CDR2 SASEGT. Trimming took 2 bases from V and 7 from J, leaving 6 bases between them. The CDR3 has 13 residues. CDR3 region: CASSEIRNSPLHF. CDR3 nucleotides: TGTGCCAGCAGTGAAATCCGGAATTCACCCCTCCACTTT.

This clone was detected only a few times. The rearrangement links TRBV30 to TRBJ2-7, with D perhaps TRBD2 (7 bases). Germline V gene sequence: CDR1 GTSNPN, CDR2 SVGIG (reference sequence). CDR3 size: 13 residues. Trimming removed 4 bases at V and 5 bases at J, with 15 bases between. CDR3: CAWNRGGSDEQYF. CDR3 bases: TGTGCCTGGAATAGGGGGGGGTCCGACGAGCAGTACTTC.

This chain uses TRBV5-6 with TRBJ2-2, with 9 bases identical to TRBD1. Trimming at V came to 0 bases and at J to 6 bases, leaving 6 bases not matched to a gene. CDR3 length: 16 amino acids. In germline, CDR1 is SGHDT, CDR2 YYEEEE. The CDR3 loop reads CASSLEGQGLAGELFF. For the CDR3, the DNA is TGTGCCAGCAGCTTGGAGGGACAGGGACTCGCCGGGGAGCTGTTTTTT.

In DNA, the CDR3 is TGTGCCTGGGGAAGGGGACAGGGCATCGACTATGGCTACACCTTC. Its protein product is CAWGRGQGIDYGYTF. This chain uses TRBV30 with TRBJ1-2; TRBD1 agrees at 9 bases. Germline-derived CDR1 and CDR2 are GTSNPN and SVGIG (reference sequence). This CDR3 region has 15 residues. V lost 5 bases, J lost 3 bases, and 10 bases stayed unmatched. Full variable domain (missing parts from reference TRBV30 and TRBJ1-2): SQTIHQWPATLVQPVGSPLSLECTVEGTSNPNLYWYRQAAGRGLQLLFYSVGIGQISSEVPQNLSASRPQDRQFILSSKKLLLSDSGFYLCAWGRGQGIDYGYTFGSGTRLTVV.

The chain employs TRBV19 and TRBJ2-7; maybe TRBD2 (6 bases). Trimming removed 9 bases at V and 2 bases at J, with 11 bases between. CDR1 and CDR2 (germline): LNHDA, SQIVND (reference sequence). The CDR3 runs to 12 residues. CDR3 sequence: CASAAGPYEQYF. The CDR3 nucleotides are TGTGCCAGCGCCGCGGGGCCCTACGAGCAGTACTTC. Supplemented by reference TRBV19 and TRBJ2-7, the full variable domain reads DGGITQSPKYLFRKEGQNVTLSCEQNLNHDAMYWYRQDPGQGLRLIYYSQIVNDFQKGDIAEGYSVSREKKESFPLTVTSAQKNPTAFYLCASAAGPYEQYFGPGTRLTVT.

This chain uses TRBV5-1 with TRBJ1-5; D call uncertain. Looked up from germline, CDR1 is SGHRS and CDR2 is YFSETQ. The V and J ends lost 0 bases and 7 bases respectively, with 8 bases between them. The CDR3 spans 13 residues. The CDR3 spells CASSLGQNQPQHF. CDR3 coding DNA: TGCGCCAGCAGCTTGGGGCAGAACCAGCCCCAGCATTTT.

The chain employs TRBV15 and TRBJ1-5; no definite D call. This CDR3 has 12 residues. Germline loops: CDR1 LNHNV, CDR2 YYDKDF (reference sequence). The V and J ends lost 3 bases and 4 bases respectively, with 4 bases between them. The chain's CDR3 is CATSSLNQPQHF. The CDR3 nucleotides are TGTGCCACCAGCAGTTTAAATCAGCCCCAGCATTTT.

The V call is TRBV29-1, the J call TRBJ1-6; TRBD1 is a possible D gene (6 bases). V gave up 0 bases and J gave up 5 bases, with 14 bases separating them. This CDR3 comprises 16 residues. CDR1 and CDR2 (germline): SQVTM, ANQGSEA. The CDR3 DNA is TGCAGCGTTGAAGAACGGACAGTCCGGAATAATTCACCCCTCCACTTT. This gives the protein CSVEERTVRNNSPLHF.

The chain links TRBV29-1 to TRBJ1-1; possibly TRBD1 for D (5 bases). This CDR3 spans 12 amino acids. V lost 6 bases and J lost 6, with 14 bases in between. Germline V gene sequence: CDR1 SQVTM, CDR2 ANQGSEA. This chain's CDR3 is CSVEQGPAEAFF. CDR3 DNA sequence: TGCAGCGTCGAGCAGGGCCCGGCTGAAGCTTTCTTT.

The CDR3 reads CASRTGVANYGYTF. The CDR3 DNA follows: TGTGCCAGCAGAACAGGGGTCGCTAACTATGGCTACACCTTC. The gene calls are TRBV2 and TRBJ1-2; TRBD1 aligns across 7 bases. The V gene's germline CDR1 is SNHLY and CDR2 FYNNEI. The CDR3 runs to 14 residues. With V trimmed by 6 bases and J by 0 bases, 4 bases remained unmatched.

The chain couples TRBV3-1 (or the pseudogene TRBV3-2) to TRBJ1-5; TRBD1 is a possible D gene (5 bases). CDR1 and CDR2 from the germline V gene are LGHDT and YNNKEL (reference sequence). This CDR3 comprises 15 residues. V dropped 0 bases and J dropped 6 bases, with 12 bases sitting between them. CDR3 in amino acids: CASSQDPQGSQPQHF. DNA for the CDR3: TGTGCCAGCAGCCAAGATCCCCAGGGCAGTCAGCCCCAGCATTTT.

This clone was seen a few times. The chain combines TRBV11-2 with TRBJ2-7; 8 bases fit TRBD1. There are 15 residues in the CDR3. Germline CDR1 is SGHAT and CDR2 is FQNNGV. J was trimmed by 4 bases and V by 2 bases; bases with no gene match: 7. The CDR3 spells CASSLTTGGIYEQYF. In nucleotides, the CDR3 is TGTGCCAGCAGCTTAACAACAGGGGGTATATACGAGCAGTACTTC. Filled out from reference TRBV11-2 and TRBJ2-7, the complete variable domain reads EAGVAQSPRYKIIEKRQSVAFWCNPISGHATLYWYQQILGQGPKLLIQFQNNGVVDDSQLPKDRFSAERLKGVDSTLKIQPAKLEDSAVYLCASSLTTGGIYEQYFGPGTRLTVT.

This chain joins TRBV5-6 and TRBJ2-2; 10 bases are shared with TRBD1. Germline V lookup: CDR1 SGHDT, CDR2 YYEEEE. This CDR3 has 16 amino acids. The V gene end was trimmed by 4 bases and the J gene end by 6 bases; junction bases not matched to a gene: 9. CDR3: CASSLRDRGFPGELFF. DNA of the CDR3: TGTGCCAGCAGCCTCCGGGACAGGGGTTTCCCCGGGGAGCTGTTTTTT.

This clone has more than one count but fewer than ten. J is TRBJ2-3 and V is TRBV10-1; 7 bases fit TRBD2. J was trimmed by 2 bases and V by 3 bases; bases with no gene match: 5. Germline V gene lookup returns CDR1 WNHNN and CDR2 SYGVQD (reference sequence). CDR3 length: 15 residues. DNA for the CDR3: TGCGCCAGCAGTGATCCCGGGGGGTCCACAGATACGCAGTATTTT. Amino acids: CASSDPGGSTDTQYF.

The chain recombines TRBV7-8 with TRBJ2-3; tentative D call: TRBD2 (5 bases). The CDR3 is 16 amino acids. Germline lookup yields CDR1 SGHVS and CDR2 FQNEAQ. Trimming stripped 5 bases from V and 4 bases from J, with 19 bases between. The CDR3 region has the DNA TGTGCCAGCAGCGCAGCTCGCCAGAGGGATCCAGATACGCAGTATTTT. Its translation: CASSAARQRDPDTQYF.

The rearrangement links TRBV6-5 to TRBJ1-1; no definite D call. Trimming cost V 6 bases and J 1 base, with 12 bases left between them. Germline V gives CDR1 MNHEY, CDR2 SVGAGI. There are 14 residues in the CDR3. The chain's CDR3 is CASSKAVRNTEAFF. The CDR3 coding sequence is TGTGCCAGCAGCAAGGCGGTGAGGAACACTGAAGCTTTCTTT.

V gene TRBV10-2 combines with J gene TRBJ2-7, with TRBD2 identical over 7 bases. The CDR3 totals 15 residues. Germline trimming cut 4 bases from V and 3 bases from J; bases unmatched to any gene: 9. CDR1 and CDR2 (germline): WSHSY, SAAADI. CDR3 DNA: TGCGCCAGCAGTGGGTTCCTGGGGGGGGACTACGAGCAGTACTTC. This codes for CASSGFLGGDYEQYF.